Each of the 20 T cell receptor beta chains below was sequenced from the same sample in a study of OX40 agonist ivuxolimab in advanced cancers. Produced via immunoSEQ multiplex PCR; TCRdb's table is partial and in-frame only. In the table there are tens of thousands of clones, 85% to 90% of which are singletons. The sequencing here drew on CD4+ or CD8+ T cells sorted from blood, taken in a trial of the OX40 agonist ivuxolimab. These receptors were collected from an adult with an advanced solid tumor such as melanoma, head and neck, liver or kidney cancer.

The V call is TRBV18, the J call TRBJ2-7; perhaps TRBD2 as D (7 bases). The CDR3 covers 15 residues. CDR1 KGHSH and CDR2 LQKENI come from the germline V gene. The V end lost 6 bases, the J end lost 4 bases, and 19 bases lay between the germline ends. CDR3 DNA sequence: TGTGCCAGCTCTCCCGGCGGGGGCGGGAGTTACGAGCAGTACTTC. Translated: CASSPGGGGSYEQYF.

This chain links TRBV18 with TRBJ1-1, with 7 bases fitting TRBD1. V was pared by 3 bases and J by 6 bases, with 4 bases of the junction left unmatched. In germline, CDR1 is KGHSH, CDR2 LQKENI. The CDR3 sequence is 13 residues long. In DNA form, the CDR3 reads TGTGCCAGCTCACCTACAGGGGTTGCTGAAGCTTTCTTT. Translated, it gives CASSPTGVAEAFF.

In this sample, this clone turned up once. CDR3 region: CASSPGLAGVRYNEQFF. CDR3 DNA sequence: TGCGCCAGCAGCCCGGGACTAGCGGGAGTGAGGTACAATGAGCAGTTCTTC. V usage is TRBV10-1 and J usage is TRBJ2-1; 14 positions match TRBD2. CDR1 and CDR2 (germline): WNHNN, SYGVQD (reference sequence). The CDR3 is made up of 17 amino acids. V was pared by 6 bases and J by 4 bases, with 8 bases of the junction left unmatched.

This clone appeared once. The rearrangement uses TRBV11-2 and TRBJ2-7, with D perhaps matching TRBD1 (5 bases). This CDR3 contains 14 residues. Per the germline V gene, CDR1 is SGHAT and CDR2 is FQNNGV. Trimming took off 5 bases at V and 1 base at J, with 12 bases between the two ends. This chain's CDR3 is CASSLTDKSYEQYF. CDR3 DNA sequence: TGTGCCAGCAGCCTGACAGACAAATCCTACGAGCAGTACTTC.

The chain links TRBV9 to TRBJ2-5; D unclear. The CDR3 has 13 amino acids. Germline V gene data show CDR1 as SGDLS and CDR2 as YYNGEE. V lost 0 bases to trimming and J lost 6 bases, with 9 bases between them. Written as DNA, the CDR3 is TGTGCCAGCAGCGTAGATCTGGGGAAGACCCAGTACTTC. It codes for CASSVDLGKTQYF.

The rearrangement joins TRBV2 to TRBJ2-7; the D gene is possibly TRBD2 (6 bases). There are 13 residues in the CDR3. CDR1 is SNHLY, CDR2 FYNNEI, per germline. V lost 8 bases and J 5 bases, leaving 16 bases between the germline ends. The CDR3 sequence is CASFGGGIHEQYF. CDR3 DNA sequence: TGTGCCAGCTTTGGAGGAGGGATCCACGAGCAGTACTTC.

This chain uses TRBV27 with TRBJ1-4; D is undetermined. V dropped 3 bases and J dropped 8 bases, with 10 bases sitting between them. This CDR3 spans 13 amino acids. Germline V gene sequence: CDR1 MNHEY, CDR2 SMNVEV (reference sequence). CDR3: CASSLVPGEKLFF. As DNA, the CDR3 is TGTGCCAGCAGTTTGGTCCCTGGGGAAAAACTGTTTTTT.

The rearrangement joins TRBV5-1 to TRBJ2-7; 7 positions agree with TRBD1. The ends lost 0 bases at V and 5 bases at J; junction bases unmatched: 5. CDR3 length: 14 amino acids. The germline CDR1 and CDR2 sequences are SGHRS and YFSETQ. The CDR3: CASSLAAGGNEQYF. DNA of the CDR3: TGCGCCAGCAGCTTGGCGGCAGGGGGAAACGAGCAGTACTTC.

A word on this clone: Other DNA sequences in this sample translate to the same CDR3. This rearrangement joins TRBV29-1 to TRBJ1-2, with D possibly being TRBD1 (6 bases). The CDR3 has 11 residues. Trimming removed 4 bases from V and 7 bases from J, with 10 bases in between. CDR1 is SQVTM and CDR2 is ANQGSEA in the germline V gene. The CDR3 nucleotides read TGCAGCGTTGGGGGGGCGGGTGGCTACACCTTC. This codes for CSVGGAGGYTF. The whole variable domain, filled in from reference TRBV29-1 and TRBJ1-2, reads SAVISQKPSRDICQRGTSLTIQCQVDSQVTMMFWYRQQPGQSLTLIATANQGSEATYESGFVIDKFPISRPNLTFSTLTVSNMSPEDSSIYLCSVGGAGGYTFGSGTRLTVV.

The V and J genes are TRBV14 and TRBJ2-5; 7 positions match TRBD2. CDR3 length: 15 residues. Germline CDR1 SGHDN, CDR2 FVKESK. Trimming removed 3 bases from V and 7 bases from J; junction bases left unmatched: 11. DNA of the CDR3: TGTGCCAGCAGCCAGCGACTAGCAGAGGCGGGGACCCAGTACTTC. Translating gives CASSQRLAEAGTQYF.

On this clone itself: The sample holds other DNA sequences that translate to the same CDR3. The rearrangement joins TRBV5-1 to TRBJ2-1; no clear D gene. The CDR3 extends over 15 amino acids. Trimming took off 0 bases at V and 0 bases at J, with 7 bases between the two ends. Germline V CDR1 and CDR2: SGHRS, YFSETQ. CDR3 sequence: CASSLEGSSYNEQFF. DNA of the CDR3: TGCGCCAGCAGCTTGGAGGGTAGCTCCTACAATGAGCAGTTCTTC.

Here the CDR3 reads CAWSRDRGRANTGELFF. As DNA, the CDR3 is TGTGCCTGGAGCCGGGACAGGGGTCGAGCGAACACCGGGGAGCTGTTTTTT. V and J are TRBV30 and TRBJ2-2; 10 bases are a match to TRBD1. There are 17 residues in the CDR3. Germline loops: CDR1 GTSNPN, CDR2 SVGIG (reference sequence). After removal of 3 bases from V and 0 bases from J, the junction contained 7 bases not matched to a gene.

The V gene is TRBV6-1, the J gene TRBJ2-3, with 7 nucleotides matching TRBD1. The germline gives CDR1 MNHNS, CDR2 SASEGT. V was pared by 2 bases and J by 2 bases, with 4 bases of the junction left unmatched. CDR3 length: 15 amino acids. The CDR3 sequence: CASSERGLLTDTQYF. DNA of the CDR3: TGTGCCAGCAGTGAAAGGGGGCTGCTCACAGATACGCAGTATTTT.

The J gene is TRBJ2-1, the V gene TRBV4-1, with TRBD2 matching over 11 bases. The CDR3 runs to 17 residues. Germline V gene sequence: CDR1 MGHRA, CDR2 YSYEKL. Losses at the gene ends were 4 bases for V and 4 bases for J; bases not matched to a gene: 9. The DNA of the CDR3 is TGCGCCAGCAGCCCCGGGGCTAGCGGGAGGATTTACAATGAGCAGTTCTTC. It yields the protein CASSPGASGRIYNEQFF.

The chain recombines TRBV9 with TRBJ2-5; 9 bases fit TRBD1. Germline V gene data show CDR1 as SGDLS and CDR2 as YYNGEE. The CDR3 runs 16 residues. V gave up 10 bases and J gave up 3 bases; unmatched junction bases: 16. The CDR3 protein is CADIRDRDRTEETQYF. Written as DNA, the CDR3 is TGTGCCGACATCCGGGACAGGGATCGTACAGAAGAGACCCAGTACTTC.

This rearrangement joins TRBV4-1 to TRBJ1-4; 9 bases map to TRBD1. V shed 5 bases, J shed 8 bases, and the junction held 9 bases outside the gene matches. The length of the CDR3 is 15 residues. Germline V gives CDR1 MGHRA, CDR2 YSYEKL. The CDR3 loop reads CASSVTGGAIEKLFF. The DNA of the CDR3 is TGCGCCAGCAGCGTCACAGGGGGCGCGATCGAAAAACTGTTTTTT.

The rearrangement joins TRBV27 to TRBJ2-1; 8 bases fit TRBD1. The CDR3 has 14 residues. After removal of 5 bases from V and 9 bases from J, the junction contained 9 bases not matched to a gene. CDR1 MNHEY and CDR2 SMNVEV come from the germline V gene (reference sequence). CDR3 loop: CASSTRTGLGEQFF. The CDR3 DNA sequence: TGTGCCAGCAGTACCCGGACAGGGCTCGGTGAGCAGTTCTTC.

This clone was detected once. V and J are TRBV10-3 and TRBJ1-1, with 7 bases matching TRBD1. The CDR3 loop spans 16 amino acids. Losses at the gene ends were 6 bases for V and 7 bases for J; bases not matched to a gene: 17. In germline, CDR1 is ENHRY, CDR2 SYGVKD. The CDR3 nucleotides read TGTGCCATCAGAACCGACGGAGAGGGGGCCTGGGGTGAAGCTTTCTTT. Amino acid sequence: CAIRTDGEGAWGEAFF.

This clone was counted once. The chain carries TRBV5-6 and TRBJ1-2; D unclear. Germline CDR1 reads SGHDT; CDR2 reads YYEEEE. V lost 4 bases, J lost 6 bases, and 16 bases lay in between. The length of the CDR3 is 14 residues. CDR3: CASSPKGIPNGYTF. The CDR3 DNA reads as TGTGCCAGCAGCCCCAAAGGAATCCCCAATGGCTACACCTTC.

The genes are TRBV30 and TRBJ2-3, with a possible D match to TRBD2 (6 bases). CDR1 is GTSNPN, CDR2 SVGIG, per germline (reference sequence). Trimming left V 1 base short and J 2 bases short, with 7 bases between. The CDR3 has 13 residues. Here the CDR3 DNA reads TGTGCCTGGAGTGCGGGAGACACAGATACGCAGTATTTT. Residues: CAWSAGDTDTQYF.